Presented here are 21 T cell receptor beta chains from one specimen sequenced in a study of control samples from healthy donors and cancer patients. Assay used: immunoSEQ multiplex PCR; TCRdb lists only in-frame clones, some missing. The sample shows 2,500 to 3,000 clones, about 77% of them seen only once. The sequenced sample was formalin-fixed, paraffin-embedded tissue. These receptors were taken from a male donor with melanoma.

J is TRBJ2-7 and V is TRBV27; D gene unclear. The length of the CDR3 is 11 residues. With 5 bases removed from V and 0 bases from J, the gap between germline ends came to 2 bases. Germline loops: CDR1 MNHEY, CDR2 SMNVEV (reference sequence). The CDR3 sequence is CASSPSYEQYF. The CDR3 coding sequence is TGTGCCAGCAGTCCCTCCTACGAGCAGTACTTC.

The rearrangement joins TRBV6-5 to TRBJ2-7; no clear D. The germline V and J ends were trimmed by 0 bases and 5 bases, with 11 bases remaining between them. The CDR3 is made up of 14 amino acids. Germline V gives CDR1 MNHEY, CDR2 SVGAGI. CDR3 amino acids: CASSYSSGIDEQYF. As DNA, the CDR3 is TGTGCCAGCAGTTACTCATCCGGTATCGACGAGCAGTACTTC.

This chain links TRBV28 with TRBJ2-7; TRBD1 matches at 7 bases. The length of the CDR3 is 16 residues. V shed 2 bases, J shed 6 bases, and the junction held 13 bases outside the gene matches. Per the germline V gene, CDR1 is MDHEN and CDR2 is SYDVKM. CDR3 residues: CASSLPYRGVGGEQYF. CDR3 sequence (DNA): TGTGCCAGCAGTTTACCTTACAGGGGCGTAGGTGGCGAGCAGTACTTC.

This clone was seen just once. The rearrangement uses TRBV9 and TRBJ1-2; no firm D call. The CDR3 covers 11 residues. Trimming left V 4 bases short and J 1 base short, with 2 bases between. Per germline, CDR1 SGDLS and CDR2 YYNGEE. The CDR3 here is CASSFNYGYTF. The CDR3 nucleotides read TGTGCCAGCAGCTTTAACTATGGCTACACCTTC. The full variable domain, completed using reference TRBV9 and TRBJ1-2, is DSGVTQTPKHLITATGQRVTLRCSPRSGDLSVYWYQQSLDQGLQFLIQYYNGEERAKGNILERFSAQQFPDLHSELNLSSLELGDSALYFCASSFNYGYTFGSGTRLTVV.

The chain's CDR3 is CASSEEASGTSRELFF. The CDR3 nucleotides read TGTGCCAGCAGCGAGGAGGCTAGCGGGACATCCAGGGAGCTGTTTTTT. The chain has TRBV11-2 and TRBJ2-2; 9 nucleotides match TRBD2. CDR3 length: 16 residues. V gave up 5 bases and J gave up 9 bases; unmatched junction bases: 13. Germline V gene data show CDR1 as SGHAT and CDR2 as FQNNGV.

The genes are TRBV28 and TRBJ1-2; D gene uncertain. The V and J ends lost 4 bases and 4 bases respectively, with 10 bases between them. CDR3 length: 13 residues. CDR1 and CDR2 (germline): MDHEN, SYDVKM. The CDR3 loop reads CASSSVQLYGYTF. The CDR3 DNA is TGTGCCAGCAGTTCGGTACAGCTCTATGGCTACACCTTC.

The chain has TRBV5-5 and TRBJ2-3; no reliable D call. V was pared by 1 base and J by 4 bases, with 13 bases between. Germline CDR1 and CDR2: SGHKS and YYEKEE (reference sequence). CDR3 length equals 15 residues. The CDR3 spells CASSLSFRSPDTQYF. The CDR3 bases are TGTGCCAGCAGCTTGAGCTTTAGATCCCCAGATACGCAGTATTTT.

This clone was counted only a few times. The chain links TRBV5-1 to TRBJ2-1; 8 nucleotides agree with TRBD2. The ends lost 5 bases at V and 8 bases at J; junction bases unmatched: 3. CDR1 is SGHRS, CDR2 YFSETQ, per germline. The CDR3 is made up of 12 amino acids. The DNA of the CDR3 is TGCGCCAGCAGGTCCGGGGGGGATGAGCAGTTCTTC. Its protein is CASRSGGDEQFF.

This clone was counted a single time. V gene TRBV5-1 combines with J gene TRBJ2-7; D remains unclear. The CDR3 spans 14 residues. From germline, CDR1 is SGHRS and CDR2 YFSETQ. The V end lost 3 bases, the J end lost 2 bases, and 12 bases lay between the germline ends. The CDR3 reads CASSSSTVTYEQYF. The CDR3 region has the DNA TGCGCCAGCAGCTCCTCGACTGTTACCTACGAGCAGTACTTC.

In its sample, this clone was seen a few times. V and J are TRBV6-6 and TRBJ2-1; 9 bases line up with TRBD1. The CDR3 consists of 16 residues. Germline loops: CDR1 MNHNY, CDR2 SVGAGI (reference sequence). J gave up 4 bases and V 2 bases, and 6 bases lay outside the gene matches. CDR3 coding DNA: TGTGCCAGCAGTTACCCGGGACAGGGCCTGTACAATGAGCAGTTCTTC. Its translation: CASSYPGQGLYNEQFF.

This chain links TRBV3-1 (or the pseudogene TRBV3-2) with TRBJ1-3; maybe TRBD1 (5 bases). The V gene lost 3 bases and the J gene lost 0 bases, with 12 bases spanning the gap. This CDR3 region has 16 residues. CDR1 LGHDT and CDR2 YNNKEL come from the germline V gene (reference sequence). The DNA of the CDR3 is TGTGCCAGCAGCCAGCCAACAGGTATCTCTGGAAACACCATATATTTT. This translates into CASSQPTGISGNTIYF.

This clone was seen a handful of times. The rearrangement joins TRBV27 to TRBJ1-5; D not resolved. Germline V CDR1 and CDR2: MNHEY, SMNVEV (reference sequence). The CDR3 totals 14 residues. With 2 bases removed from V and 1 base from J, the gap between germline ends came to 6 bases. In DNA form, the CDR3 reads TGTGCCAGCAGTTTAATGGGGAGCAATCAGCCCCAGCATTTT. It translates to CASSLMGSNQPQHF.

In this sample, this clone turned up a few times. V and J are TRBV7-2 and TRBJ2-7, with D possibly TRBD2 on 5 matching bases. This CDR3 region has 13 residues. V was clipped by 4 bases and J by 5 bases, with 12 bases between them. Germline lookup yields CDR1 SGHTA and CDR2 FQGNSA. CDR3 in amino acids: CASSYRTQHEQYF. The CDR3 DNA sequence: TGTGCCAGCAGCTATAGGACTCAACACGAGCAGTACTTC.

This chain uses TRBV28 with TRBJ2-1; TRBD2 matches 11 bases. Per germline, CDR1 MDHEN and CDR2 SYDVKM. This CDR3 has 15 residues. The V gene end was trimmed by 5 bases and the J gene end by 15 bases; junction bases not matched to a gene: 15. The CDR3 spells CASSATGLAAASWFF. The CDR3 coding sequence is TGTGCCAGCAGTGCTACGGGACTAGCGGCCGCGAGTTGGTTCTTC.

This chain connects TRBV9 to TRBJ2-1; 9 nucleotides agree with TRBD1. CDR1 and CDR2 (germline): SGDLS, YYNGEE. This CDR3 comprises 15 residues. The V and J ends lost 2 bases and 6 bases, in that order; junction bases with no gene match: 6. The CDR3: CASSVSGTGPNEQFF. The CDR3 DNA follows: TGTGCCAGCAGCGTCTCCGGGACAGGGCCCAATGAGCAGTTCTTC.

The sample holds one count of this clone. The chain couples TRBV6-2 or TRBV6-3 to TRBJ2-3, with D perhaps TRBD2 (5 bases). The CDR3 runs to 12 residues. Germline CDR1 reads MNHEY; CDR2 reads SVGEGT. The germline V and J ends were trimmed by 6 bases and 15 bases, with 19 bases remaining between them. DNA of the CDR3: TGTGCCAGCAGCCGCCCCGGGATCAGCGGCTATTTT. It yields the protein CASSRPGISGYF.

The chain joins TRBV28 to TRBJ1-5, with D tentatively TRBD1 (6 bases). The V gene lost 3 bases and the J gene lost 1 base, with 10 bases spanning the gap. The CDR3 covers 15 residues. CDR1 and CDR2 from the germline V gene are MDHEN and SYDVKM. The CDR3 reads CASSLPQGSNQPQHF. CDR3 sequence (DNA): TGTGCCAGCAGTTTGCCGCAGGGGAGCAATCAGCCCCAGCATTTT.

This rearrangement joins TRBV19 to TRBJ2-1, with 11 bases aligning to TRBD2. Germline V gene lookup returns CDR1 LNHDA and CDR2 SQIVND (reference sequence). With V trimmed by 5 bases and J by 7 bases, 7 bases remained unmatched. The CDR3 covers 15 residues. The CDR3 coding sequence is TGTGCCAGTAGTGGGATTAGCGGGAGGGTAAATGAGCAGTTCTTC. It is translated as CASSGISGRVNEQFF.

V is TRBV9 and J is TRBJ1-2; 8 nucleotides line up with TRBD1. J gave up 8 bases and V 0 bases, and 6 bases lay outside the gene matches. Germline CDR1 is SGDLS and CDR2 is YYNGEE. The CDR3 contains 14 residues. CDR3 coding DNA: TGTGCCAGCAGCGTAGGACAGGGGTTTAGGGGCTACACCTTC. As protein: CASSVGQGFRGYTF.

V gene TRBV7-3 combines with J gene TRBJ1-2; TRBD1 matches 8 bases. The CDR3 is 13 residues long. Trimming took 3 bases from V and 7 from J; bases not matched to a gene: 4. In germline, CDR1 is SGHTA, CDR2 FQGTGA. The chain's CDR3 is CASSLDRAGGYTF. CDR3 DNA: TGTGCCAGCAGCTTGGACAGGGCGGGTGGCTACACCTTC.

Comment on this clone: An end of the junction differs from the germline gene, which may be a read error. CDR3 sequence reads: CSSSLGTGIGETQYF. The DNA of the CDR3 is TGTTCCAGCAGCTTGGGGACAGGGATCGGAGAGACCCAGTACTTC. This chain links TRBV7-3 with TRBJ2-5, with 9 bases aligning to TRBD1. Germline V lookup: CDR1 SGHTA, CDR2 FQGTGA. The CDR3 is 15 amino acids.